This entry is about one T cell receptor beta chain. Its antigen is unidentified. TCRdb keeps only in-frame clones here, not all; method: immunoSEQ multiplex PCR. The data hold nearly 2 million clones, with about 95% observed a single time. This CDR3 region has 16 residues. From germline, CDR1 is MNHEY and CDR2 SMNVEV (reference sequence). V was pared by 6 bases and J by 1 base, with 18 bases between. Naive CD8 populations comprised CD45RO-negative cells positively selected for CCR7, excluding terminally differentiated effector memory CD45RA+ cells. Donors comprised healthy HIV-negative adults lacking recent acute infections or vaccinations. The sample comes from a study of shared clonotypes between healthy human individuals. About the research overall: Three plates each covered CD4 naive and memory; CD8 naive two, CD8 memory one. General observations from the study: Among donors, the sharing of clonotypes was expected to be influenced by sequencing depth.

This rearrangement joins TRBV27 to TRBJ1-1; D is possibly TRBD1 (5 bases). The specimen sequenced was naive CD8+ T cells sorted from blood. The clonotype comes from a man aged 18 to 30 in good health. CDR3 in DNA: TGTGCCAGCAGCCCTTGGGCGGGCAGGGCGAACACTGAAGCTTTCTTT. This encodes CASSPWAGRANTEAFF.